Following are 21 T cell receptor beta chains from one sample sequenced in a study of blood T cell repertoires in COVID-19. Only in-frame clones appear in the TCRdb table, and some are missing; sequencing was by immunoSEQ multiplex PCR. This table has about 380,000 clones, around nine tenths appearing once. Sequenced material: PBMCs or T cells enriched from blood (not recorded which). Source of these receptors: a young woman who had recovered from COVID-19.

The chain is built from TRBV5-1 and TRBJ1-4, with D possibly being TRBD1 (5 bases). Germline V CDR1 and CDR2: SGHRS, YFSETQ. There are 18 residues in the CDR3. V shed 1 base and J shed 0 bases, with 16 bases lying between them. The DNA of the CDR3 is TGCGCCAGCAGCTTGTATCCACCCGGGGGGGCAACTAATGAAAAACTGTTTTTT. Translation: CASSLYPPGGATNEKLFF.

The chain carries TRBV10-1 and TRBJ2-7, with TRBD1 identical over 9 bases. This CDR3 has 15 residues. Per the germline V gene, CDR1 is WNHNN and CDR2 is SYGVQD (reference sequence). J lost 2 bases, V lost 3 bases, and 5 bases had no gene match. The DNA of the CDR3 is TGCGCCAGCAGTGATCGTGGGACAGGGACCTACGAGCAGTACTTC. It specifies CASSDRGTGTYEQYF.

The sample holds one count of this clone. The CDR3 DNA is TGCAGTGCTAGTCCACAGTCGGCCTACACCTTC. Translating it yields CSASPQSAYTF. This chain links TRBV20-1 with TRBJ1-2; no definite D call. CDR3 size: 11 residues. Trimming shortened V by 3 bases and J by 10 bases, and 12 bases separated the two germline ends. Germline V CDR1 and CDR2: DFQATT, SNEGSKA (reference sequence).

The chain carries TRBV13 and TRBJ2-7, with D tentatively TRBD1 (6 bases). Germline CDR1 is PRHDT and CDR2 is FYEKMQ (reference sequence). The CDR3 length is 15 residues. V was cut by 5 bases and J by 2 bases, with 16 bases left in between. The CDR3, as DNA: TGTGCCAGCAGCGAAGGTCAGGGGTTGGCCTACGAGCAGTACTTC. Protein sequence: CASSEGQGLAYEQYF.

The rearrangement uses TRBV7-3 and TRBJ2-3, with a weak D call TRBD2 (5 bases). This CDR3 has 15 residues. Trimming pared 2 bases from V and 3 bases from J, leaving 12 bases between. Germline V gene lookup returns CDR1 SGHTA and CDR2 FQGTGA. The CDR3 reads CASSLGRLATDTQYF. The CDR3 coding sequence is TGTGCCAGCAGCTTAGGTCGGCTAGCTACAGATACGCAGTATTTT.

The chain employs TRBV30 and TRBJ2-2, with 7 positions matching TRBD1. CDR3 size: 15 residues. V was pared by 0 bases and J by 5 bases, with 6 bases of the junction left unmatched. Germline CDR1 GTSNPN, CDR2 SVGIG (reference sequence). In DNA form, the CDR3 reads TGTGCCTGGAGTGTTGAGGGGGCGAGGACCGGGGAGCTGTTTTTT. Translation: CAWSVEGARTGELFF.

Points on this clone: Different DNA sequences within this sample yield the same CDR3. The chain links TRBV18 to TRBJ1-5, with D perhaps TRBD1 (6 bases). The V and J ends lost 3 bases and 2 bases respectively, with 8 bases between them. Germline lookup yields CDR1 KGHSH and CDR2 LQKENI. There are 14 residues in the CDR3. In nucleotides, the CDR3 is TGTGCCAGCTCACCGGCAGGGGGCAATCAGCCCCAGCATTTT. This encodes CASSPAGGNQPQHF. Variable domain in full (rest from reference TRBV18 and TRBJ1-5): NAGVMQNPRHLVRRRGQEARLRCSPMKGHSHVYWYRQLPEEGLKFMVYLQKENIIDESGMPKERFSAEFPKEGPSILRIQQVVRGDSAAYFCASSPAGGNQPQHFGDGTRLSIL.

The V call is TRBV15, the J call TRBJ2-7, with a tentative D call TRBD2 (5 bases). Trimming removed 1 base from V and 6 bases from J, with 7 bases in between. This CDR3 region has 12 residues. CDR1 and CDR2 from the germline V gene are LNHNV and YYDKDF (reference sequence). Here the CDR3 reads CATSRGAGEQYF. CDR3 nucleotide sequence: TGTGCCACCAGCAGAGGGGCGGGCGAGCAGTACTTC.

The J gene is TRBJ2-3, the V gene TRBV19; maybe TRBD2 (6 bases). Trimming took off 4 bases at V and 3 bases at J, with 17 bases between the two ends. The CDR3 length is 16 residues. In germline, CDR1 is LNHDA, CDR2 SQIVND (reference sequence). CDR3 in DNA: TGTGCCAGTAGTAGAATGACGGGGGAAAGGACAGATACGCAGTATTTT. It encodes CASSRMTGERTDTQYF.

The chain carries TRBV18 and TRBJ2-2; D call uncertain. This CDR3 is 17 amino acids long. Per germline, CDR1 KGHSH and CDR2 LQKENI. Trimming took 4 bases from V and 1 from J, leaving 16 bases between them. This CDR3 is CASSRIPSTMNTGELFF. CDR3 bases: TGTGCCAGCTCACGAATCCCTTCGACAATGAACACCGGGGAGCTGTTTTTT.

The chain recombines TRBV23-1 with TRBJ1-2; no reliable D call. TRBV23-1 is labeled an ORF, and its function is uncertain. CDR3 length equals 15 residues. Trimming took 4 bases from V and 6 from J, leaving 18 bases between them. The CDR3 coding sequence is TGCGCCAGCAGTCGAAAAACTCGGAGGAGGGATGGCTACACCTTC. Translating gives CASSRKTRRRDGYTF.

This chain links TRBV1 with TRBJ2-7; TRBD1, the D gene given by the table, was not confirmed from the DNA. TRBV1 is noted as a pseudogene. This CDR3 contains 14 residues. The CDR3 sequence is CTSNQTKGIDEQYF. CDR3 bases: TGCACCAGCAACCAAACTAAGGGGATCGACGAGCAGTACTTC.

CDR3 sequence (DNA): TGTGCCAGTAGTGTACAGGGGGCGGTCGGCTACACCTTC. Amino acids: CASSVQGAVGYTF. J is TRBJ1-2 and V is TRBV19; TRBD1 matches 9 bases. This CDR3 comprises 13 residues. Per the germline V gene, CDR1 is LNHDA and CDR2 is SQIVND (reference sequence). V lost 5 bases and J lost 8; bases outside the gene matches: 6. Drawing the rest from reference TRBV19 and TRBJ1-2, the complete variable domain is DGGITQSPKYLFRKEGQNVTLSCEQNLNHDAMYWYRQDPGQGLRLIYYSQIVNDFQKGDIAEGYSVSREKKESFPLTVTSAQKNPTAFYLCASSVQGAVGYTFGSGTRLTVV.

The chain joins TRBV28 to TRBJ1-5; weak D call: TRBD1 (6 bases). The CDR3 contains 12 residues. V lost 7 bases and J 6 bases, leaving 10 bases between the germline ends. Per the germline V gene, CDR1 is MDHEN and CDR2 is SYDVKM. The CDR3 DNA reads TGTGCCAGCAACCCCAGGGGTCAGCCCCAGCATTTT. It codes for CASNPRGQPQHF.

The gene calls are TRBV18 and TRBJ2-5; a possible D gene is TRBD2 (7 bases). Germline-derived CDR1 and CDR2 are KGHSH and LQKENI. Trimming took 6 bases from V and 5 from J, leaving 22 bases between them. This CDR3 is built from 16 residues. The CDR3 here is CASSPTGGGREETQYF. CDR3 bases: TGTGCCAGCTCTCCCACGGGCGGGGGCCGGGAGGAGACCCAGTACTTC. Supplemented by reference TRBV18 and TRBJ2-5, the full variable domain reads NAGVMQNPRHLVRRRGQEARLRCSPMKGHSHVYWYRQLPEEGLKFMVYLQKENIIDESGMPKERFSAEFPKEGPSILRIQQVVRGDSAAYFCASSPTGGGREETQYFGPGTRLLVL.

The CDR3 sequence is CSVHTGVKNEQFF. The CDR3 DNA is TGCAGCGTTCATACAGGGGTTAAAAACGAGCAGTTCTTC. The V call is TRBV29-1, the J call TRBJ2-1, with 7 bases aligning to TRBD1. CDR3 length equals 13 residues. Germline CDR1 and CDR2: SQVTM and ANQGSEA. The V segment lost 5 bases and the J segment 10 bases; nucleotides outside the gene matches: 11.

This sequence joins TRBV15 and TRBJ1-3, with 7 bases fitting TRBD1. V was clipped by 0 bases and J by 3 bases; unmatched bases: 2. This CDR3 region has 15 residues. The germline CDR1 and CDR2 sequences are LNHNV and YYDKDF (reference sequence). The CDR3 reads CATSRDRGVGNTIYF. The CDR3 region has the DNA TGTGCCACCAGCAGAGACAGGGGGGTTGGAAACACCATATATTTT.

The V call is TRBV18, the J call TRBJ2-6; D uncertain. The length of the CDR3 is 13 residues. V was pared by 5 bases and J by 4 bases, with 6 bases between. Germline lookup yields CDR1 KGHSH and CDR2 LQKENI. The DNA of the CDR3 is TGTGCCAGCTCAACGACAGGGGCCAACGTCCTGACTTTC. Residues: CASSTTGANVLTF.

The chain has TRBV11-2 and TRBJ2-7, with D maybe TRBD1 (6 bases). There are 17 residues in the CDR3. V dropped 1 base and J dropped 3 bases, with 19 bases sitting between them. Germline V lookup: CDR1 SGHAT, CDR2 FQNNGV. This CDR3 reads CASSLGGPFNRGYEQYF. CDR3 in DNA: TGTGCCAGCAGCTTAGGGGGGCCCTTTAACCGGGGCTACGAGCAGTACTTC. The full variable domain, completed using reference TRBV11-2 and TRBJ2-7, is EAGVAQSPRYKIIEKRQSVAFWCNPISGHATLYWYQQILGQGPKLLIQFQNNGVVDDSQLPKDRFSAERLKGVDSTLKIQPAKLEDSAVYLCASSLGGPFNRGYEQYFGPGTRLTVT.

This clone appeared once. The chain combines TRBV7-9 with TRBJ2-2; 14 bases match TRBD2. The CDR3 has 18 residues. Germline V lookup: CDR1 SEHNR, CDR2 FQNEAQ (reference sequence). V shed 4 bases and J 4 bases; nucleotides not matched to a gene: 8. CDR3 nucleotides: TGTGCCAGCAGCTACGGACTAGCGGGGGGCGGTGGCACCGGGGAGCTGTTTTTT. Translated: CASSYGLAGGGGTGELFF.

The rearrangement uses TRBV5-4 and TRBJ1-6; perhaps TRBD1 as D (5 bases). This CDR3 spans 14 amino acids. Germline V CDR1 and CDR2: SGHNT, YYREEE (reference sequence). V shed 4 bases and J shed 4 bases, with 9 bases lying between them. Here the CDR3 DNA reads TGTGCCAGCAGCGGCGGGACTTATAATTCACCCCTCCACTTT. Translating it yields CASSGGTYNSPLHF.